This T cell receptor beta chain was captured in a study of blood T cells in healthy people across ages. Study-wide points: Possibly confounding the expanded clonotype changes was the fact that donor CMV status was unknown. Total diversity from one million sequenced T cells was likely underestimated.

Combining a sample-barcoded 5' primer with a J-beta primer mix, a second PCR ran for roughly 7 to 12 cycles. Every molecule of cDNA carried a tag from a template-switch adaptor with 12 random nucleotides. MiXCR was run by TCRdb on the 5' RACE reads, yielding one entry per CDR3 protein. The sample contains fewer than 900,000 distinct CDR3 sequences, around 40% of which appear only once. Note on this clonotype: Its antigen is not known.

This receptor was obtained from a woman aged 60-70 years in good health. The sample comprised blood.

This chain's CDR3 is CASRIGDVYNEQFF. The CDR3 nucleotides are TGTGCCAGCAGAATAGGGGACGTATACAATGAGCAGTTCTTC. The chain is built from TRBV2 and TRBJ2-1, with D perhaps being TRBD1 or TRBD2 (5 bases each). The CDR3 totals 14 residues. V gave up 6 bases and J gave up 4 bases, with 13 bases separating them. The germline V gene has CDR1 SNHLY and CDR2 FYNNEI.